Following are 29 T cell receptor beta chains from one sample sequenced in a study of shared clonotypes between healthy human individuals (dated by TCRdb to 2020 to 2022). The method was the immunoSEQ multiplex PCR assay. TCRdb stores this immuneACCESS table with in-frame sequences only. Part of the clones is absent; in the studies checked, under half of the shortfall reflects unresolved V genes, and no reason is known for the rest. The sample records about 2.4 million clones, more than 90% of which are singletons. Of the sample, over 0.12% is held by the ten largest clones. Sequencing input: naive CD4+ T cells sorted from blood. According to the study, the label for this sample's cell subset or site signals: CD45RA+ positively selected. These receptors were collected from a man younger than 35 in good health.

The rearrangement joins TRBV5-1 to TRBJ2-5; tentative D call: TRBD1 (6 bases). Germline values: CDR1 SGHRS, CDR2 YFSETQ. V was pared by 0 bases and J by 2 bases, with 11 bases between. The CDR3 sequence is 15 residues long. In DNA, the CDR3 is TGCGCCAGCAGCTTGGACCGGACAGTACAAGAGACCCAGTACTTC. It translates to CASSLDRTVQETQYF.

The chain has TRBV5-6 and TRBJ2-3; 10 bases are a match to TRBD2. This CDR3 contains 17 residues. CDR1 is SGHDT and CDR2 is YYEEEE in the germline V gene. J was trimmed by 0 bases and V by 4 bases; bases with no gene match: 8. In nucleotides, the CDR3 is TGTGCCAGCAGCCGCACGGGGACTAGCGTAAGCACAGATACGCAGTATTTT. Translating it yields CASSRTGTSVSTDTQYF.

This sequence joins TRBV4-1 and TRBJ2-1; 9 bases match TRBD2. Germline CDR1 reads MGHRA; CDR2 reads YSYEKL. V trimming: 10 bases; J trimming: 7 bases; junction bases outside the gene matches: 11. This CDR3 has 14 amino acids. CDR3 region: CATTSGWAGNEQFF. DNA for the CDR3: TGCGCCACCACTAGCGGGTGGGCCGGAAATGAGCAGTTCTTC.

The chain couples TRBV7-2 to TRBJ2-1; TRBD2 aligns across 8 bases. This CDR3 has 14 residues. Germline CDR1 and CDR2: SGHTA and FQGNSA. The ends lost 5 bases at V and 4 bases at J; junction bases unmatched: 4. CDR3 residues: CASSQTSDYNEQFF. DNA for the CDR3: TGTGCCAGCAGCCAGACTAGCGATTACAATGAGCAGTTCTTC. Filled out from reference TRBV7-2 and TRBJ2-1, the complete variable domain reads GAGVSQSPSNKVTEKGKDVELRCDPISGHTALYWYRQSLGQGLEFLIYFQGNSAPDKSGLPSDRFSAERTGGSVSTLTIQRTQQEDSAVYLCASSQTSDYNEQFFGPGTRLTVL.

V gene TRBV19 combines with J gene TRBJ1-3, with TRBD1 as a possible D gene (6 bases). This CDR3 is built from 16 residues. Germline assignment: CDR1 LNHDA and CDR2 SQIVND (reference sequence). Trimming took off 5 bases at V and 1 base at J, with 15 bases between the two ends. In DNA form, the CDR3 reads TGTGCCAGTAGTGTCGTCAGGGGAGCTTCTGGAAACACCATATATTTT. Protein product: CASSVVRGASGNTIYF. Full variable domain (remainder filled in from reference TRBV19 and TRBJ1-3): DGGITQSPKYLFRKEGQNVTLSCEQNLNHDAMYWYRQDPGQGLRLIYYSQIVNDFQKGDIAEGYSVSREKKESFPLTVTSAQKNPTAFYLCASSVVRGASGNTIYFGEGSWLTVV.

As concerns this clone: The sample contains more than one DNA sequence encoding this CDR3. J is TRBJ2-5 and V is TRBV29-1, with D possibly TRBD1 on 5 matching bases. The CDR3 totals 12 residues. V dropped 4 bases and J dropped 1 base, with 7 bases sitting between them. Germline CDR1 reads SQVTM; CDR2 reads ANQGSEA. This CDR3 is CSVVRVQETQYF. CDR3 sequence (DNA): TGCAGCGTTGTCAGGGTCCAAGAGACCCAGTACTTC.

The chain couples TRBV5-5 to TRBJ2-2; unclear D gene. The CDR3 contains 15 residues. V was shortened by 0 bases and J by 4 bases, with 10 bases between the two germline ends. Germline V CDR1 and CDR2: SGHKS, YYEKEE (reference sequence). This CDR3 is CASSLAWASTGELFF. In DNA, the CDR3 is TGTGCCAGCAGCTTGGCATGGGCCAGCACCGGGGAGCTGTTTTTT.

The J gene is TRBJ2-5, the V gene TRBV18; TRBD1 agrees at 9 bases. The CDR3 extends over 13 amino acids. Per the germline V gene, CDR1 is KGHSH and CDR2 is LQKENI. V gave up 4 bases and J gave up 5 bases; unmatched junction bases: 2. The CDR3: CASSRDRVETQYF. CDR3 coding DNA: TGTGCCAGCTCACGGGACAGGGTTGAGACCCAGTACTTC.

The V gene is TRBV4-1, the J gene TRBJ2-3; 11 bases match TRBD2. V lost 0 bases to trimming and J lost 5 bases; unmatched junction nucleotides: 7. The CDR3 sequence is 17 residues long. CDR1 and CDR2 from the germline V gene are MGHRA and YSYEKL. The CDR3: CASSQDMTSGTLDTQYF. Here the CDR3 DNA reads TGCGCCAGCAGCCAAGATATGACTAGCGGGACCTTAGATACGCAGTATTTT.

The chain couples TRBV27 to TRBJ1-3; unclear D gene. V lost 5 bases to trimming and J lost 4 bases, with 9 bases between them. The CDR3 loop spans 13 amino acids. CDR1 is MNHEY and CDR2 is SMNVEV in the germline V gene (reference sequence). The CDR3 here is CASSHAGGNTIYF. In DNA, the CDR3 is TGTGCCAGCAGTCACGCGGGGGGAAACACCATATATTTT.

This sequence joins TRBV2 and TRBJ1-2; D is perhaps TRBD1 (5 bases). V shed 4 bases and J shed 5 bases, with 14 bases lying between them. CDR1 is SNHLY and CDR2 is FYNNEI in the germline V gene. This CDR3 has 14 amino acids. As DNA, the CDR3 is TGTGCCAGCAGTGCCGTGGGGGGGATTTATGGCTACACCTTC. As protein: CASSAVGGIYGYTF.

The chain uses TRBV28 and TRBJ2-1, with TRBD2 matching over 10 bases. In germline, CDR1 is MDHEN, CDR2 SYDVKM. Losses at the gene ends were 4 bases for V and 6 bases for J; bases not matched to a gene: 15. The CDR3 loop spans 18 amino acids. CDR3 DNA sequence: TGTGCCAGCAGTTCACCAGCGGGGGGGAGTAGGGTAAGCAATGAGCAGTTCTTC. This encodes CASSSPAGGSRVSNEQFF.

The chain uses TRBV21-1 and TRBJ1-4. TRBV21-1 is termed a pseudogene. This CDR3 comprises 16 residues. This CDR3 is CASSKGKPMPNEKLFF. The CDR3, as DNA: TGTGCCAGCAGCAAAGGGAAACCCATGCCTAATGAAAAACTGTTTTTT.

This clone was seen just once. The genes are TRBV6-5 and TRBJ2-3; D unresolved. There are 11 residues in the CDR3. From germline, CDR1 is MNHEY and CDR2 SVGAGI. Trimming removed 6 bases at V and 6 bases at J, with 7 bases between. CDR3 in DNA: TGTGCCAGCAGCAATATGGATACGCAGTATTTT. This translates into CASSNMDTQYF.

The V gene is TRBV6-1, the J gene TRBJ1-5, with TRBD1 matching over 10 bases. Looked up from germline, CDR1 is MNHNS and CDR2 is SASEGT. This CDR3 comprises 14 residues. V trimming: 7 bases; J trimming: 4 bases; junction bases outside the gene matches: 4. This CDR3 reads CASIDRGLNQPQHF. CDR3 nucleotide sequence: TGTGCCAGCATTGACAGGGGGCTGAATCAGCCCCAGCATTTT.

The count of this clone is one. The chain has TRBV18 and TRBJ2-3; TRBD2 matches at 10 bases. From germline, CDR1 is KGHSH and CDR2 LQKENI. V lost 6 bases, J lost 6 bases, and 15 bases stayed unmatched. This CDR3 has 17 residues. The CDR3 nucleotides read TGTGCCAGCTCTCTCAGGGCTAGCGGGAGCGGTATGGATACGCAGTATTTT. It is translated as CASSLRASGSGMDTQYF.

CDR3 protein: CASSSRAVSPLHF. The CDR3 nucleotides read TGTGCCAGCAGCTCGAGGGCAGTTTCACCCCTCCACTTT. This chain joins TRBV11-2 and TRBJ1-6; the D is unclear. This CDR3 has 13 residues. The V and J ends lost 4 bases and 9 bases respectively, with 10 bases between them. Germline assignment: CDR1 SGHAT and CDR2 FQNNGV. Full variable domain (outside the CDR3, taken from reference TRBV11-2 and TRBJ1-6): EAGVAQSPRYKIIEKRQSVAFWCNPISGHATLYWYQQILGQGPKLLIQFQNNGVVDDSQLPKDRFSAERLKGVDSTLKIQPAKLEDSAVYLCASSSRAVSPLHFGNGTRLTVT.

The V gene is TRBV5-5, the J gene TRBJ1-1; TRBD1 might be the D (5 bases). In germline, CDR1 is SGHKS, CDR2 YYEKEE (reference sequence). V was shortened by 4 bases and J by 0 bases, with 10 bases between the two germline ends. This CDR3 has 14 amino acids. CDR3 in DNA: TGTGCCAGCAGCCTCTCAGGGATGAACACTGAAGCTTTCTTT. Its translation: CASSLSGMNTEAFF.

CDR3 sequence (DNA): TGTGCCAGCAGGGGACTTGAATACGAGCAGTACTTC. This sequence encodes CASRGLEYEQYF. V is TRBV7-2 and J is TRBJ2-7; a possible D gene is TRBD2 (6 bases). The V end was cut by 6 bases, the J end by 4 bases, with 10 bases between. Germline CDR1 and CDR2: SGHTA and FQGNSA. This CDR3 has 12 residues. The full variable domain, completed using reference TRBV7-2 and TRBJ2-7, is GAGVSQSPSNKVTEKGKDVELRCDPISGHTALYWYRQSLGQGLEFLIYFQGNSAPDKSGLPSDRFSAERTGGSVSTLTIQRTQQEDSAVYLCASRGLEYEQYFGPGTRLTVT.

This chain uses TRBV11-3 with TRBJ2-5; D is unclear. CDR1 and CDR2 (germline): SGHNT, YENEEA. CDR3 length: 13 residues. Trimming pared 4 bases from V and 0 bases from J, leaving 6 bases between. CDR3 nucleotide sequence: TGTGCCAGCAGCTATGGAAACCAAGAGACCCAGTACTTC. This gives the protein CASSYGNQETQYF.

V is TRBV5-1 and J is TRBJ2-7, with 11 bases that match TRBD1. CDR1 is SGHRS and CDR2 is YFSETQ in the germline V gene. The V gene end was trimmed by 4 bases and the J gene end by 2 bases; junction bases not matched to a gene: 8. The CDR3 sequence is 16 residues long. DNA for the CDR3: TGCGCCAGCAGCGAATTATTGGGACAGGGGGCCTACGAGCAGTACTTC. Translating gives CASSELLGQGAYEQYF.

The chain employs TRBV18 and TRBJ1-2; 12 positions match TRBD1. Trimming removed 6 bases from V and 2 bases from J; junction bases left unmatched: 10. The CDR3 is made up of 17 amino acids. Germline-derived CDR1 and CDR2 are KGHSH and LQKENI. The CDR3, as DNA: TGTGCCAGCTCCCCTGGGACAGGGGGCCTGAGAAACTATGGCTACACCTTC. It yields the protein CASSPGTGGLRNYGYTF.

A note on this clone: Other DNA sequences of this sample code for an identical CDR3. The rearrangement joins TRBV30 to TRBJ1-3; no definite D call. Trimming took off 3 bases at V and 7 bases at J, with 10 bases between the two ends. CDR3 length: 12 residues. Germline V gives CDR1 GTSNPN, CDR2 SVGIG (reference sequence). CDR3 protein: CAWSPGGNTIYF. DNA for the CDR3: TGTGCCTGGAGCCCTGGAGGGAACACCATATATTTT.

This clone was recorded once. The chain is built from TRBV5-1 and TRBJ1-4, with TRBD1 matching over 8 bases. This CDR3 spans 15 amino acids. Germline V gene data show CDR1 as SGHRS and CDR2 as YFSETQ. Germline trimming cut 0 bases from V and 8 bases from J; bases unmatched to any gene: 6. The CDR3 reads CASSLAGQGGEKLFF. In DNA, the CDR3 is TGCGCCAGCAGCTTGGCAGGACAGGGAGGGGAAAAACTGTTTTTT.

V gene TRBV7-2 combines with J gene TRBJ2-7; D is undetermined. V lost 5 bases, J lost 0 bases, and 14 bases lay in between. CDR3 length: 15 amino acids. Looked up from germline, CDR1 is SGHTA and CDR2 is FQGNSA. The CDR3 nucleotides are TGTGCCAGCAGCCCTATAGGGCTTACCTCCTACGAGCAGTACTTC. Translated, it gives CASSPIGLTSYEQYF.

CDR3 in amino acids: CASSLGGPGLAWTGELFF. The CDR3 DNA follows: TGTGCCAGCAGCCTGGGAGGCCCGGGACTAGCGTGGACCGGGGAGCTGTTTTTT. The J gene is TRBJ2-2, the V gene TRBV7-2; 10 bases match TRBD2. The CDR3 length is 18 residues. Trimming removed 5 bases from V and 5 bases from J; junction bases left unmatched: 14. Germline CDR1 SGHTA, CDR2 FQGNSA.

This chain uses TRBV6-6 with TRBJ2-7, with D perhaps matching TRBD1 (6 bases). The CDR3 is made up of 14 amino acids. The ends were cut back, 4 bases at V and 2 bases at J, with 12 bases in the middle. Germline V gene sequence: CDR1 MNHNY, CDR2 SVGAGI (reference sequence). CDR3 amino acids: CASSFLDRPYEQYF. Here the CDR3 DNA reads TGTGCCAGCAGTTTCCTCGACAGGCCCTACGAGCAGTACTTC.

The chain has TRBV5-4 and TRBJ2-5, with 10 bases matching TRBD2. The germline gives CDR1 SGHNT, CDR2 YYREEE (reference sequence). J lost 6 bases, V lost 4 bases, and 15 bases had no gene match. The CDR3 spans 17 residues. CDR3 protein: CASSPEGLAGVGKTQYF. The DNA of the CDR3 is TGTGCCAGCAGCCCGGAAGGCCTAGCGGGAGTGGGAAAGACCCAGTACTTC.

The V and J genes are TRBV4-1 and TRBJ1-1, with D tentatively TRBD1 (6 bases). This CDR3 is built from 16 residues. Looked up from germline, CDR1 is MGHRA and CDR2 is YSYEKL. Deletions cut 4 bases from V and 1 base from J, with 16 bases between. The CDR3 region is CASSLYGGAGNTEAFF. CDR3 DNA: TGCGCCAGCAGCCTCTACGGGGGCGCGGGGAACACTGAAGCTTTCTTT.